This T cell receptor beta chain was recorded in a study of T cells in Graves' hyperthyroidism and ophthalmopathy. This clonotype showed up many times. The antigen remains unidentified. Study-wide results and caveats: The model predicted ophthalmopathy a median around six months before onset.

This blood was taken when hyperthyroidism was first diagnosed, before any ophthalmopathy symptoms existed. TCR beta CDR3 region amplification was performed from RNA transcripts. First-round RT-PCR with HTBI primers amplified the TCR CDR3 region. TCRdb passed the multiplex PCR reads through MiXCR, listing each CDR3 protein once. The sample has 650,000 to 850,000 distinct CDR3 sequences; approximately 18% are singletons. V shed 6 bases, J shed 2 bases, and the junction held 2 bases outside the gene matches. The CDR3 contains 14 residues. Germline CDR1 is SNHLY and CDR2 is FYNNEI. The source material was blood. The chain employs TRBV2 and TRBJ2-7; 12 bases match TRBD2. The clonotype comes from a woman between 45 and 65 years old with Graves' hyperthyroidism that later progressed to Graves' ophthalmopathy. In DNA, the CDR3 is TGTGCCAGCAGACGACTAGCGGGGGCCTACGAGCAGTACTTC. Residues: CASRRLAGAYEQYF.